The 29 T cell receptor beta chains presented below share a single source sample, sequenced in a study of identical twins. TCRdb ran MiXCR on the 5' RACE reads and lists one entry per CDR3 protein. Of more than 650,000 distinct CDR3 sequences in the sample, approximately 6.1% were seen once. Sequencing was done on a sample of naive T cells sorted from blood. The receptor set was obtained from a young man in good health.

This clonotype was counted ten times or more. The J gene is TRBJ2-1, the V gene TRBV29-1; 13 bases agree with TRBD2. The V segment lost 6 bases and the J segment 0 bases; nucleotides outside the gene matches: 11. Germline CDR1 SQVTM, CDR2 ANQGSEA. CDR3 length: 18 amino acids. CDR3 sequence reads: CSVLGLAGVRSSYNEQFF. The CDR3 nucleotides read TGCAGCGTCCTCGGACTAGCGGGAGTTAGAAGCTCCTACAATGAGCAGTTCTTC.

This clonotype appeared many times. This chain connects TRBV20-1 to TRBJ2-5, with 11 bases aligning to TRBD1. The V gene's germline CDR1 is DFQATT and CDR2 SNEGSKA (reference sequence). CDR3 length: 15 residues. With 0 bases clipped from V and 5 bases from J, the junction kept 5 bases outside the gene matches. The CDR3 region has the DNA TGCAGTGCTAGAGACCGGACAGGGGGCGCCGAGACCCAGTACTTC. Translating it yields CSARDRTGGAETQYF.

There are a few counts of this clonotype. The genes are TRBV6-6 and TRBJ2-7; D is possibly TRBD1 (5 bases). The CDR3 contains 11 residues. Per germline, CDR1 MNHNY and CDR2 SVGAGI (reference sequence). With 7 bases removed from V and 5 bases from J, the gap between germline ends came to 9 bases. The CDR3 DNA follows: TGTGCCAGCACCCAGACAGACGAGCAGTACTTC. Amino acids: CASTQTDEQYF.

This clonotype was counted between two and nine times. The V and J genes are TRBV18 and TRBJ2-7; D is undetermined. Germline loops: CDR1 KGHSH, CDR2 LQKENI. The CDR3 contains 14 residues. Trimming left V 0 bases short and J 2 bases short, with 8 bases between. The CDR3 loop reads CASSPPAAPYEQYV. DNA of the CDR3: TGTGCCAGCTCACCACCAGCCGCGCCCTACGAGCAGTACGTC.

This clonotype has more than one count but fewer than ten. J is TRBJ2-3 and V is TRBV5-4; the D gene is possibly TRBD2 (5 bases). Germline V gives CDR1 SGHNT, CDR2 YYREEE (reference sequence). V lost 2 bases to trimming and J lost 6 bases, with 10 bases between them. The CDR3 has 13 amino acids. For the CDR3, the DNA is TGTGCCAGCAGCTTTAAGGGAGTTGATACGCAGTATTTT. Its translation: CASSFKGVDTQYF. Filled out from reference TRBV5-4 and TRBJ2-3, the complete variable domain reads ETGVTQSPTHLIKTRGQQVTLRCSSQSGHNTVSWYQQALGQGPQFIFQYYREEENGRGNFPPRFSGLQFPNYSSELNVNALELDDSALYLCASSFKGVDTQYFGPGTRLTVL.

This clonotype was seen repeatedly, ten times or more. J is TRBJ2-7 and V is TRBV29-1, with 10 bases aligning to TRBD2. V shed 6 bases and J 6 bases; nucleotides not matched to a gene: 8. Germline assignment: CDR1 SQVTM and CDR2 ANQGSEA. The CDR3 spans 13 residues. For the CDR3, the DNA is TGCAGCGTAGCTGGAGGGACTAGCGTCGAGCAGTACTTC. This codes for CSVAGGTSVEQYF.

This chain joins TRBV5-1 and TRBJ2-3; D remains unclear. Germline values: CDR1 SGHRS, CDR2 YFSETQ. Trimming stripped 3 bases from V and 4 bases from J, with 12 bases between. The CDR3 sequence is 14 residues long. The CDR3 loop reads CASSSDSTADTQYF. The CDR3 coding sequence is TGCGCCAGCAGCTCCGACTCGACCGCAGATACGCAGTATTTT.

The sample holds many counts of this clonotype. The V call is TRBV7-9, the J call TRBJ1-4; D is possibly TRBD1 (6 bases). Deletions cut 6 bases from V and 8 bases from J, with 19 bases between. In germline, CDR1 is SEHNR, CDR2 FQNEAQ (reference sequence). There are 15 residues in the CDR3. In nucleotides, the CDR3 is TGTGCCAGCAGGGCCGAGGGAGGGGGAAGCGAAAAACTGTTTTTT. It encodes CASRAEGGGSEKLFF.

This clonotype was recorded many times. DNA for the CDR3: TGTGCCACCAGCAGAGGTGGCCCCAGGACAGAGCAACAAGAGACCCAGTACTTC. It codes for CATSRGGPRTEQQETQYF. The chain combines TRBV15 with TRBJ2-5; D possibly corresponds to TRBD1 (6 bases). CDR3 length equals 18 residues. The germline V and J ends were trimmed by 1 base and 2 bases, with 20 bases remaining between them. Germline V gene data show CDR1 as LNHNV and CDR2 as YYDKDF (reference sequence).

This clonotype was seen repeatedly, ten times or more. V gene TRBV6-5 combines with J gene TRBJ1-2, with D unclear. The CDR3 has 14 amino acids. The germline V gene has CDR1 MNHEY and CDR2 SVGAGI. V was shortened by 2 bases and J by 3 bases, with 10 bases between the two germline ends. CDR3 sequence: CASSYGPGYYGYTF. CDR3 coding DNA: TGTGCCAGCAGTTACGGGCCGGGATACTATGGCTACACCTTC.

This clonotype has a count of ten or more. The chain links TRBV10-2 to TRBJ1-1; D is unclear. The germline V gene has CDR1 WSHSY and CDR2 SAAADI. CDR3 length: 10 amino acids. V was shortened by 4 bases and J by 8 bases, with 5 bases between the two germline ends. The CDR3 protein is CASSGAEAFF. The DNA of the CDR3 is TGCGCCAGCAGTGGAGCAGAAGCTTTCTTT.

The CDR3 protein is CASRGQNKNIQYF. CDR3 sequence (DNA): TGTGCCAGCCGGGGACAAAACAAAAACATTCAGTACTTC. The chain carries TRBV12-3 or TRBV12-4 and TRBJ2-4, with D possibly TRBD1 on 6 matching bases. Trimming stripped 8 bases from V and 3 bases from J, with 11 bases between. CDR3 length: 13 residues.

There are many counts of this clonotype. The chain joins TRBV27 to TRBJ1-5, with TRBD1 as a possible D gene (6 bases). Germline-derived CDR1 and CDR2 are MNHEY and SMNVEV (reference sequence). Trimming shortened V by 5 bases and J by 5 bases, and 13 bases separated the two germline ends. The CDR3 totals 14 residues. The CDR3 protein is CASSKREGDQPQHF. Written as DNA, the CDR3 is TGTGCCAGCAGTAAACGGGAGGGGGATCAGCCCCAGCATTTT.

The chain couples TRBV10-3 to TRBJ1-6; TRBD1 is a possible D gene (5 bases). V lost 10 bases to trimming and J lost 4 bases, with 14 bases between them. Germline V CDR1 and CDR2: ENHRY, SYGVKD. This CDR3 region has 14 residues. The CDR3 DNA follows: TGTGCCAAACAGGAATCCTTGTATAATTCACCCCTCCACTTT. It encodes CAKQESLYNSPLHF.

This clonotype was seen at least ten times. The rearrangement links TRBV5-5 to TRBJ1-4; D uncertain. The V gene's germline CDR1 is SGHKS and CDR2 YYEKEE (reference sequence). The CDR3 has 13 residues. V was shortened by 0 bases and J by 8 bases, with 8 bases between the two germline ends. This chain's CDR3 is CASSLAATEKLFF. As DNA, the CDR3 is TGTGCCAGCAGCTTGGCCGCGACGGAAAAACTGTTTTTT.

The CDR3 DNA follows: TGTGCCAGCAGCGCTCAGGGGGCTGGAAACACCATATATTTT. Translating it yields CASSAQGAGNTIYF. This rearrangement joins TRBV6-1 to TRBJ1-3; TRBD1 matches at 7 bases. CDR1 is MNHNS, CDR2 SASEGT, per germline. V shed 6 bases, J shed 2 bases, and the junction held 4 bases outside the gene matches. There are 14 residues in the CDR3.

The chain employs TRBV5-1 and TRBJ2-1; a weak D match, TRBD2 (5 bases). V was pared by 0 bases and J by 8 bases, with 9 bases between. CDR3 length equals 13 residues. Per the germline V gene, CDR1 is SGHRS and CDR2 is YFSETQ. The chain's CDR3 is CASSLALADEQFF. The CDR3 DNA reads TGCGCCAGCAGCTTGGCTCTAGCTGATGAGCAGTTCTTC.

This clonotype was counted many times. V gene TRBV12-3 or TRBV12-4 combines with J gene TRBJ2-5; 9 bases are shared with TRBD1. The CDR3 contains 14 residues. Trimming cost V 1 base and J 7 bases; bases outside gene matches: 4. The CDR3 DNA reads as TGTGCCAGCAGTTTAGTAGGGACAGGGTCGACCCAGTACTTC. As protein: CASSLVGTGSTQYF.

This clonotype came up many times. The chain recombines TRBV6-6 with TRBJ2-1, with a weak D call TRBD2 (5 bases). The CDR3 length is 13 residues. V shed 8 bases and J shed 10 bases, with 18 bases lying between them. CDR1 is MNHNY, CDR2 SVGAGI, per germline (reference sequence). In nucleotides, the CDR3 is TGTGCCAGCCTCAATAGAGGGCAAGGAGAGCAGTTCTTC. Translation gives CASLNRGQGEQFF.

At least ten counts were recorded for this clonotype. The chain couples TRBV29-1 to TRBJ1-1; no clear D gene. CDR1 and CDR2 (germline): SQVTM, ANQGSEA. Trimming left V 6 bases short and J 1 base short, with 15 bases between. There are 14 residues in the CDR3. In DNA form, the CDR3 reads TGCAGCGTAGAGGTGGGTGGAGGGAACACTGAAGCTTTCTTT. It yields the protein CSVEVGGGNTEAFF.

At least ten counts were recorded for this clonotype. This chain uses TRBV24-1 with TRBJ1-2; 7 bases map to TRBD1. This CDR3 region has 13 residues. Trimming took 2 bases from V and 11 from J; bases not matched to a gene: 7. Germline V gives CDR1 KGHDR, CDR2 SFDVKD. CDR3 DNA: TGTGCCACCAGTGATTGGCAGGGGGTTCGGTACACCTTC. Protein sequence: CATSDWQGVRYTF.

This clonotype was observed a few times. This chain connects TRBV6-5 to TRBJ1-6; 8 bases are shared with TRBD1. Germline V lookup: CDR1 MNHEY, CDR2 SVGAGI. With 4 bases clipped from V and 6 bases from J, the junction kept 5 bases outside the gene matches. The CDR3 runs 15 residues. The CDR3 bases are TGTGCCAGCAGTTCGACAGGGGCGGGTAATTCACCCCTCCACTTT. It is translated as CASSSTGAGNSPLHF.

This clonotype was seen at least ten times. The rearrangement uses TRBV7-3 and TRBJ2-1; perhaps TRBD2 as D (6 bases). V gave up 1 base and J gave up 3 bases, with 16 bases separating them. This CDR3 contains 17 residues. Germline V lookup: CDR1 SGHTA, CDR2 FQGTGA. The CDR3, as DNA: TGTGCCAGCAGCTTAATTGTGAGGGGAGGAGTCTACAATGAGCAGTTCTTC. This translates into CASSLIVRGGVYNEQFF.

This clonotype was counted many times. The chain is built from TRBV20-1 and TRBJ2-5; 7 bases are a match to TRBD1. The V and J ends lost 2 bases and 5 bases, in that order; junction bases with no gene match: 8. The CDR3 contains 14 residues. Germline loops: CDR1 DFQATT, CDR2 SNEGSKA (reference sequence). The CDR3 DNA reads TGCAGTGCTAGATCGACAGGGCTGAGGGAGACCCAGTACTTC. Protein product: CSARSTGLRETQYF.

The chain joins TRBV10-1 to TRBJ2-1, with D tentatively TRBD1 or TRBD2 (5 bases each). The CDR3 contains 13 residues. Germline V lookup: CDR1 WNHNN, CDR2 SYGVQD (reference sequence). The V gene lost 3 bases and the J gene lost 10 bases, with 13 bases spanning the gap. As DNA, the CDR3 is TGCGCCAGCAGTGACCCCGGGGCGGAAGAGCAGTTCTTC. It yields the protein CASSDPGAEEQFF.

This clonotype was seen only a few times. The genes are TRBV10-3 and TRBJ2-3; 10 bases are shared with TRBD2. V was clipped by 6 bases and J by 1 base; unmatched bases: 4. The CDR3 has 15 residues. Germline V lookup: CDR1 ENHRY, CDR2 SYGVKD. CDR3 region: CAIRGTSVRTDTQYF. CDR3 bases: TGTGCCATCAGAGGGACTAGCGTACGCACAGATACGCAGTATTTT.

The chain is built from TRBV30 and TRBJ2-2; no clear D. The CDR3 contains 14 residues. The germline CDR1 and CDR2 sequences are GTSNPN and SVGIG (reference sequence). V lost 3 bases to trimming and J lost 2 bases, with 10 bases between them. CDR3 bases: TGTGCCTGGAGCGGACGGCGAAACACCGGGGAGCTGTTTTTT. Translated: CAWSGRRNTGELFF.

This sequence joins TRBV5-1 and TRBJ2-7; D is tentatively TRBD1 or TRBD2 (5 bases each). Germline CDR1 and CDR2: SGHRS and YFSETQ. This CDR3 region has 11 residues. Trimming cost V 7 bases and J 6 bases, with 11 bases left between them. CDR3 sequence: CASPGTGEQYF. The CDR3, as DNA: TGCGCCAGCCCTGGGACGGGCGAGCAGTACTTC.

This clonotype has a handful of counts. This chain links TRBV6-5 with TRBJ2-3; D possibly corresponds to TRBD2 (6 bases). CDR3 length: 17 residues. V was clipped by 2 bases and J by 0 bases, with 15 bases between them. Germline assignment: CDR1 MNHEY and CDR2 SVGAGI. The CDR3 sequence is CASSYPTPGGSTDTQYF. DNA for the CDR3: TGTGCCAGCAGTTACCCTACACCCGGGGGAAGCACAGATACGCAGTATTTT.